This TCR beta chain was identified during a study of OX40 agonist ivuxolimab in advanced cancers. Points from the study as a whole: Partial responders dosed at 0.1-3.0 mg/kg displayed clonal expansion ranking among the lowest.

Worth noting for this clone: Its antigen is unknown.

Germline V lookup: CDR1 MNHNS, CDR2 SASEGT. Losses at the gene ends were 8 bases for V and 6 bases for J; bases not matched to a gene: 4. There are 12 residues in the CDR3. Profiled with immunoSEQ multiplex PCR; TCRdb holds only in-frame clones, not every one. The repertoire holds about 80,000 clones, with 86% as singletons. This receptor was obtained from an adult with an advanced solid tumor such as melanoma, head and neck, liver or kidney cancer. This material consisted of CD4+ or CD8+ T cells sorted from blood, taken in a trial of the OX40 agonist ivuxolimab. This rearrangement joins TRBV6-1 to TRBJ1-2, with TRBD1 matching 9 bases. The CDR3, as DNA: TGTGCCAGCCTGGACAGGGGAAATGGCTACACCTTC. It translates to CASLDRGNGYTF.